The rows below give T cell receptor beta chains drawn from one sample of a study of chemoradiotherapy in HPV16-positive cancers. Only in-frame clones appear in the TCRdb table, and some are missing; sequencing was by immunoSEQ multiplex PCR. The repertoire holds about 17,000 clones, with just under 90% as singletons. Sequences were derived from blood, sampled from a patient who underwent chemoradiotherapy. The receptors were gathered from a human donor with HPV-associated anogenital cancer. CDR3s include the opening cysteine and the closing phenylalanine or tryptophan. The D gene is left open where the match is weak.

v_gene	d_gene	CDR3aa
TRBV2	NA	CATKALGTEMNTEAFF
TRBV2	NA	CASKKGWQTEDTEAFF
TRBV2	NA	CASSLAVGLSGEAFF
TRBV1	NA	CTSSQTSGGQSYNEQFF
TRBV23-1	TRBD1	CASSPRQGGNYGYTF
TRBV10-1	TRBD2	CASSESDGTSDPKYF
TRBV15	NA	CATSRGQVGNTEAFF
TRBV10-3	TRBD1	CAISEGGTGYGYTF
TRBV27	TRBD1	CASSPSRGTYEQYF
TRBV5-4	NA	CASSYQPSRTDTQYF
TRBV5-1	TRBD1	CASSLGTGPHSNQPQHF
TRBV9	NA	CASSVGLSTQETQYF
TRBV7-9	TRBD2	CASSPRLAEAYNEQFF
TRBV2	TRBD2	CASPRRTSGNNEQFF
TRBV19	NA	CASSIKGSGYTF
TRBV18	NA	CASSNTGMTEAFF
TRBV5-1	NA	CASSLAAGPPEAFF
TRBV5-1	TRBD1	CASSLGQGKYNEQFF
TRBV6-1	NA	CASRDSYNSPLHF
TRBV7-8	NA	CASSLAISPLHF
TRBV7-9	NA	CASRTDYRARFF
TRBV21-1	NA	CASSKPLAGSEEQYF
TRBV6-6	TRBD1	CASRTGGIDGYTF
TRBV9	NA	CASSTSGMNTEAFF
TRBV27	NA	CASSFGPYYGYTF
TRBV5-4	NA	CASTHGTGELFF
TRBV27	NA	CASSHAYEQYF
TRBV5-1	TRBD2	CASSPQLAGGPNEQFF
TRBV11-2	NA	CASSLQSAANYGYTF
TRBV6-6	NA	CASSYPGRRAFF
TRBV5-1	NA	CASSFQGGATDTQYF
TRBV5-1	NA	CASSLLAGDSPLHF
TRBV13	NA	CASSPRLKKGDYEQYF
TRBV18	TRBD1	CASSPGQGAATEAFF
TRBV27	NA	CASSPRSGYHGYTF
TRBV5-4	NA	CASSLRGAGANVLTF
TRBV18	NA	CASSPAGQYTDTQYF
TRBV5-1	TRBD2	CASSFVTSGSRELFF
TRBV5-1	NA	CASSLNRRDTEAFF
TRBV27	NA	CASSLLGGNTGELFF
TRBV7-2	NA	CASSAQVSRGGNEQFF
TRBV7-2	TRBD2	CASSPPGLAGGNEQFF
TRBV19	TRBD2	CASSSGSSYNEQFF
TRBV6-4	TRBD2	CASSRGGSYNEQFF
TRBV5-1	TRBD1	CASSTQGTDTQYF
TRBV19	NA	CASSIYQNQPQHF
TRBV25-1	NA	CASSELWGEAFF
TRBV5-1	TRBD1	CASNFDASGGGYGYTF
TRBV15	NA	CATSRGSDQTGELFF